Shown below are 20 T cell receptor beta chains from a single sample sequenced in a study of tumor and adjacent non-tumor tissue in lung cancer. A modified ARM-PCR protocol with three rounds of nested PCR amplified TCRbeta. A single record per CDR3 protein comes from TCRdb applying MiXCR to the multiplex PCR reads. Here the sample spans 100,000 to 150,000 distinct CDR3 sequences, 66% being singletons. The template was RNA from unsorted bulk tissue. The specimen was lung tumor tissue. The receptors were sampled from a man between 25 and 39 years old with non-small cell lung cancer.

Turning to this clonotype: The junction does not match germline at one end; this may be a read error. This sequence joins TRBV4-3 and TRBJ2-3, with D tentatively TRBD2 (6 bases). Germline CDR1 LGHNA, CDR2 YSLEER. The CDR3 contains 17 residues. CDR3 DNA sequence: TGTGCCAGCAGCCAAGGAGGGACTTGCTACGGCACAGATACGCAGTATTTT. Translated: CASSQGGTCYGTDTQYF.

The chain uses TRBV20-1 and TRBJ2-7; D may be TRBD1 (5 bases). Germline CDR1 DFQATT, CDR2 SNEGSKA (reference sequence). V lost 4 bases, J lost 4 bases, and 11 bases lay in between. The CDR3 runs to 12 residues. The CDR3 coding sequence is TGCAGTGCTAAAGTACAGGAATACGAGCAGTACTTC. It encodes CSAKVQEYEQYF.

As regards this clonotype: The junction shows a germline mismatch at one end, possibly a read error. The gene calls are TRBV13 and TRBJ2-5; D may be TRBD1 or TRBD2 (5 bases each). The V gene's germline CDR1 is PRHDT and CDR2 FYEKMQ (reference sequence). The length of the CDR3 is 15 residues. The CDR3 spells CASTLGRGPQETQYF. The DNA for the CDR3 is TGTGCCAGCACCTTAGGCCGGGGCCCCCAAGAGACCCAGTACTTC.

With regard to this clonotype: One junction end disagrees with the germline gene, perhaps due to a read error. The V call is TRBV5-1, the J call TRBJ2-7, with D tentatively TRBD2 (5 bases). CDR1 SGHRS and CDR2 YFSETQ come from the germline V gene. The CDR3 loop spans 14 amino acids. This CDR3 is CASSSEPLAYEQYF. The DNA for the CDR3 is TGCGCCAGTAGCTCGGAACCGCTAGCTTACGAGCAGTACTTC.

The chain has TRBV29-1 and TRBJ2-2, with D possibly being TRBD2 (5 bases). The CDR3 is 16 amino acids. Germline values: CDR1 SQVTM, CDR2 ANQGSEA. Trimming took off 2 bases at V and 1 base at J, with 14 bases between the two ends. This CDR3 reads CSVEHRRQLNTGELFF. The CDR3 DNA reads TGCAGCGTTGAACATCGGAGGCAGCTGAACACCGGGGAGCTGTTTTTT.

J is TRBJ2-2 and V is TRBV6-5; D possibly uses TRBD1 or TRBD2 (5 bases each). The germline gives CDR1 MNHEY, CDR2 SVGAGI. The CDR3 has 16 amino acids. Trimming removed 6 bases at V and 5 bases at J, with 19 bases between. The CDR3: CASSRDSRGTTGELFF. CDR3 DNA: TGTGCCAGCAGCCGAGACAGCCGTGGGACGACCGGGGAGCTGTTTTTT.

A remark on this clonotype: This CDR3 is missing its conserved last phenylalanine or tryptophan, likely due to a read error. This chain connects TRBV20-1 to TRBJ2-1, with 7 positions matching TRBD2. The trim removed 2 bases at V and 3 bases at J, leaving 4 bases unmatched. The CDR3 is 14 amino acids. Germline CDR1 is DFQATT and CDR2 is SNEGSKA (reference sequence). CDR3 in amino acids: CSARTASGYNEQFL. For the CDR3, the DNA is TGCAGTGCTAGAACGGCTAGCGGCTACAATGAGCAGTTCTTA.

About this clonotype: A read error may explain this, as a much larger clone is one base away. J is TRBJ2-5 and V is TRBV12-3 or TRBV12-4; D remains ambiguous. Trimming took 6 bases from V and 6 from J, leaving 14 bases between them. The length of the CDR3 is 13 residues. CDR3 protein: CASSLTRQKTQYF. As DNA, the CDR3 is TGTGCCAGCAGCCTTACGCGGCAAAAGACCCAGTACTTC.

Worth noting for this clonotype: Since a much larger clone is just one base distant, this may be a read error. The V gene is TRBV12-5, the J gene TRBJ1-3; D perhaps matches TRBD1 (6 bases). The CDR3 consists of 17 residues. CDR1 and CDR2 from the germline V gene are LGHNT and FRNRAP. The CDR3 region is CANGLVVRSDQGNTIYF. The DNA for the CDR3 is TGTGCTAATGGTTTGGTAGTACGGAGTGACCAGGGGAACACCATATATTTT.

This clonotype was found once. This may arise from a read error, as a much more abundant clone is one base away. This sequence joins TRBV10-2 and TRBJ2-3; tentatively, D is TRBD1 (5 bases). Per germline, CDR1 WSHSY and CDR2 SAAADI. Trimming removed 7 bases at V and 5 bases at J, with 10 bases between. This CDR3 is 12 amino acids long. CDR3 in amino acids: CASTGAEDTQYF. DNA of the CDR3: TGCGCCAGCACTGGGGCTGAAGATACGCAGTATTTT.

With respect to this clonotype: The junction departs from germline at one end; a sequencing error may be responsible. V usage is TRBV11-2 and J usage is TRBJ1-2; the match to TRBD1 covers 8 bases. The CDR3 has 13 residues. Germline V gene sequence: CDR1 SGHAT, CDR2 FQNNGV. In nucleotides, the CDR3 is TGTGTCAGCAGCCGGACAGGGAACTATGGCCACACCTTC. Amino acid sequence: CVSSRTGNYGHTF.

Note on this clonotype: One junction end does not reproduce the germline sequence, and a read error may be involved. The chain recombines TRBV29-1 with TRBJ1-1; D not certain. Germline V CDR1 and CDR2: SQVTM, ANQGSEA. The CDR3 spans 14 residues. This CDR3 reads CSVEVGGTNIEAFF. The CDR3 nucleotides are TGCAGCGTTGAAGTGGGTGGAACGAACATTGAAGCTTTCTTT.

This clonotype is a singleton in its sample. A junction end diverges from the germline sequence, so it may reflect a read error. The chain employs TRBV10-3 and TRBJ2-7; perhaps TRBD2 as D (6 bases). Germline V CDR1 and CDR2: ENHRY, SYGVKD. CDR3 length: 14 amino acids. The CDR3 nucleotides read TGTGCCATCCGTGAGTCGGAGGAGGGGTACGAGAAGTACTTC. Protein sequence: CAIRESEEGYEKYF.

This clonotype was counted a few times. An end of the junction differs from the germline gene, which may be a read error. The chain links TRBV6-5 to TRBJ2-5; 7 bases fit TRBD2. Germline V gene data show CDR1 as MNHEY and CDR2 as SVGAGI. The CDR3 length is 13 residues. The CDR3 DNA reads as TGTACCAGCAGTTACGTGGGGGGGGAGACCCAGTACTTC. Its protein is CTSSYVGGETQYF.

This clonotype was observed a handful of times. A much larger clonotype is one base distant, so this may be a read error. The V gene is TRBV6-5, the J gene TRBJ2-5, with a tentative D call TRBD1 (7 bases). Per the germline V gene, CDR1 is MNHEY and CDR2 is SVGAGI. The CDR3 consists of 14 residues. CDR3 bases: TGTGCCAGCAGTCTGGGCGGCAGGGGGGAGACCCGGTACTTC. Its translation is CASSLGGRGETRYF.

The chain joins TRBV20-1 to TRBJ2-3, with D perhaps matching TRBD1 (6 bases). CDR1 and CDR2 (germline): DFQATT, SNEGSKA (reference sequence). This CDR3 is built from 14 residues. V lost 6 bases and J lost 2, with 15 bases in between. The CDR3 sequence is CSARARGNTDTQYF. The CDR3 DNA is TGCAGTGCGAGGGCGAGGGGGAACACAGATACGCAGTATTTT.

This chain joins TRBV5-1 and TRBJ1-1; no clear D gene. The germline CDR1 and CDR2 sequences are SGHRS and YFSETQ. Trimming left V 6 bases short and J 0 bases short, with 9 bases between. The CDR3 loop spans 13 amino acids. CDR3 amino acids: CASTLNVNTEAFF. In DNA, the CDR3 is TGCGCCAGCACCCTGAATGTGAACACTGAAGCTTTCTTT.

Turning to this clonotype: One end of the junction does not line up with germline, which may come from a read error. The CDR3 here is CAISKGVVEKLFF. The CDR3 DNA follows: TGTGCCATCAGCAAAGGGGTCGTGGAAAAACTGTTTTTT. The chain combines TRBV11-2 with TRBJ1-4, with a tentative D call TRBD1 (5 bases). Germline V lookup: CDR1 SGHAT, CDR2 FQNNGV. This CDR3 has 13 residues.

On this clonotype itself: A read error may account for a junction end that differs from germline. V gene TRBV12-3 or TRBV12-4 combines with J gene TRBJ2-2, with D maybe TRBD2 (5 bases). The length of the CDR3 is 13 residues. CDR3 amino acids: CVSSDLNTGELSF. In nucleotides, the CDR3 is TGTGTCAGCAGTGACTTAAACACCGGGGAGCTGTCTTTT.

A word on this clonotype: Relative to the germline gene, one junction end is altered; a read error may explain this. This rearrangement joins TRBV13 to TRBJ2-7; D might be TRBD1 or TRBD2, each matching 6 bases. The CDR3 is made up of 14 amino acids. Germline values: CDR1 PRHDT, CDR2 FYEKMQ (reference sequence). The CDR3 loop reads CASSPERGAYVQYF. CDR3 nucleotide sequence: TGTGCCAGTAGCCCGGAAAGGGGGGCCTACGTGCAGTACTTC.